A single sample is the source of the 14 T cell receptor beta chains below, sequenced in a study of T-cell memory formation after mild COVID-19. TCRdb recomputed calls from the 5' RACE reads with MiXCR, one row per CDR3 protein. The data show around 55,000 distinct CDR3 sequences, with over 7.5% seen just once and 1.2% held by the top ten. The specimen sequenced was PBMCs or a T cell subset sorted from them (not recorded which). The receptors stem from a young man who had mild COVID-19 (a few samples of this study predate the infection). Cell type and time point are not known.

This clonotype was counted a few times. The chain uses TRBV20-1 and TRBJ2-1; 8 bases fit TRBD2. After removal of 6 bases from V and 6 bases from J, the junction contained 7 bases not matched to a gene. CDR3 length: 13 residues. Per the germline V gene, CDR1 is DFQATT and CDR2 is SNEGSKA (reference sequence). This CDR3 reads CSARRGGANEQFF. The CDR3 coding sequence is TGCAGTGCCAGACGGGGGGGGGCCAATGAGCAGTTCTTC.

This clonotype was picked up many times. V gene TRBV5-5 combines with J gene TRBJ2-1; D unresolved. This CDR3 region has 13 residues. V was clipped by 2 bases and J by 7 bases, with 10 bases between them. Germline CDR1 is SGHKS and CDR2 is YYEKEE (reference sequence). CDR3 in amino acids: CASSFSPLNEQFF. The DNA for the CDR3 is TGTGCCAGCAGCTTCTCTCCCCTAAATGAGCAGTTCTTC.

The genes are TRBV2 and TRBJ1-6, with 8 bases fitting TRBD1. The CDR3 covers 14 residues. Germline V CDR1 and CDR2: SNHLY, FYNNEI. V trimming: 3 bases; J trimming: 5 bases; junction bases outside the gene matches: 0. CDR3 sequence reads: CASSETGDNSPLHF. CDR3 bases: TGTGCCAGCAGTGAGACAGGGGATAATTCACCCCTCCACTTT.

The V call is TRBV6-5, the J call TRBJ1-6; D is perhaps TRBD1 (5 bases). This CDR3 has 17 amino acids. Germline values: CDR1 MNHEY, CDR2 SVGAGI. The V end lost 5 bases, the J end lost 3 bases, and 17 bases lay between the germline ends. Written as DNA, the CDR3 is TGTGCCAGCAGTACCGGGACGCCGAAGTTCTATAATTCACCCCTCCACTTT. This translates into CASSTGTPKFYNSPLHF.

The chain is built from TRBV9 and TRBJ2-3; possibly TRBD2 for D (6 bases). CDR3 size: 14 residues. V shed 0 bases and J shed 3 bases, with 8 bases lying between them. Germline V gene sequence: CDR1 SGDLS, CDR2 YYNGEE. The CDR3: CASSVVAGTDTQYF. CDR3 coding DNA: TGTGCCAGCAGCGTAGTGGCGGGGACAGATACGCAGTATTTT. The whole variable domain, filled in from reference TRBV9 and TRBJ2-3, reads DSGVTQTPKHLITATGQRVTLRCSPRSGDLSVYWYQQSLDQGLQFLIQYYNGEERAKGNILERFSAQQFPDLHSELNLSSLELGDSALYFCASSVVAGTDTQYFGPGTRLTVL.

Turning to this clonotype: Mismatch with germline at one junction end may stem from a read error. The chain is built from TRBV6-1 and TRBJ1-5; D is unclear. The CDR3 contains 14 residues. Germline values: CDR1 MNHNS, CDR2 SASEGT. The CDR3 here is CASSVEDWEQPHHF. In DNA form, the CDR3 reads TGTGCCAGCAGTGTCGAGGACTGGGAACAGCCCCATCATTTT.

The gene calls are TRBV7-9 and TRBJ2-7; D gene uncertain. Trimming removed 0 bases from V and 0 bases from J, with 3 bases in between. The germline CDR1 and CDR2 sequences are SEHNR and FQNEAQ (reference sequence). CDR3 length equals 13 residues. The CDR3 reads CASSLAVSYEQYF. The CDR3 coding sequence is TGTGCCAGCAGCTTAGCGGTCTCCTACGAGCAGTACTTC.

This clonotype was picked up a small number of times. The V call is TRBV7-2, the J call TRBJ2-5; 12 bases line up with TRBD2. The V and J ends lost 5 bases and 5 bases, in that order; junction bases with no gene match: 6. The CDR3 runs to 15 residues. The germline V gene has CDR1 SGHTA and CDR2 FQGNSA. Here the CDR3 DNA reads TGTGCCAGCAGCGCCCGGACTAGCGGGGTGGAGACCCAGTACTTC. This codes for CASSARTSGVETQYF. Using reference TRBV7-2 and TRBJ2-5 for the parts outside the CDR3, the full variable domain is GAGVSQSPSNKVTEKGKDVELRCDPISGHTALYWYRQSLGQGLEFLIYFQGNSAPDKSGLPSDRFSAERTGGSVSTLTIQRTQQEDSAVYLCASSARTSGVETQYFGPGTRLLVL.

This clonotype was counted many times. The chain employs TRBV7-9 and TRBJ2-3; TRBD2 aligns across 9 bases. With V trimmed by 10 bases and J by 6 bases, 14 bases remained unmatched. Germline V CDR1 and CDR2: SEHNR, FQNEAQ (reference sequence). The CDR3 is 15 residues long. CDR3 bases: TGTGCCACCTCCCTTAGGGCTAGCGGGGCCGATACGCAGTATTTT. It codes for CATSLRASGADTQYF.

This clonotype was found a few times. The rearrangement joins TRBV18 to TRBJ2-7; D is unresolved. Germline values: CDR1 KGHSH, CDR2 LQKENI. With 4 bases removed from V and 6 bases from J, the gap between germline ends came to 16 bases. CDR3 size: 14 residues. The CDR3 bases are TGTGCCAGCTCACTCTCGGACGGATCAGGCGAGCAGTACGTC. It translates to CASSLSDGSGEQYV.

This clonotype occurred a few times. The V call is TRBV5-1, the J call TRBJ2-3; D ambiguous. The CDR3 sequence is 14 residues long. V was shortened by 9 bases and J by 0 bases, with 14 bases between the two germline ends. The germline V gene encodes CDR1 SGHRS and CDR2 YFSETQ. The CDR3 protein is CATAEQQSTDTQYF. CDR3 nucleotides: TGCGCCACCGCCGAACAGCAAAGCACAGATACGCAGTATTTT.

This clonotype was picked up many times. V is TRBV6-5 and J is TRBJ1-2; 7 bases map to TRBD1. The CDR3 spans 12 residues. CDR1 is MNHEY, CDR2 SVGAGI, per germline. Losses at the gene ends were 10 bases for V and 8 bases for J; bases not matched to a gene: 10. The chain's CDR3 is CATTEGGKGYTF. As DNA, the CDR3 is TGTGCCACCACTGAAGGGGGCAAAGGCTACACCTTC.

In its sample, this clonotype was seen many times. The chain is built from TRBV12-3 or TRBV12-4 and TRBJ2-3, with D unclear. V was trimmed by 3 bases and J by 7 bases, leaving 11 bases between them. There are 13 residues in the CDR3. In DNA, the CDR3 is TGTGCCAGCAGTTTTGAACCTTCCAATACGCAGTATTTT. Protein product: CASSFEPSNTQYF.

The chain employs TRBV7-2 and TRBJ1-3, with D perhaps matching TRBD1 (6 bases). The CDR3 consists of 17 residues. Germline V lookup: CDR1 SGHTA, CDR2 FQGNSA. Between the trimmed V and J ends, which lost 4 bases and 4 bases, there was a span of 20 bases. CDR3 sequence: CASSSHPAGEAGNTIYF. The DNA for the CDR3 is TGTGCCAGCAGCTCCCACCCGGCAGGGGAAGCAGGAAACACCATATATTTT.